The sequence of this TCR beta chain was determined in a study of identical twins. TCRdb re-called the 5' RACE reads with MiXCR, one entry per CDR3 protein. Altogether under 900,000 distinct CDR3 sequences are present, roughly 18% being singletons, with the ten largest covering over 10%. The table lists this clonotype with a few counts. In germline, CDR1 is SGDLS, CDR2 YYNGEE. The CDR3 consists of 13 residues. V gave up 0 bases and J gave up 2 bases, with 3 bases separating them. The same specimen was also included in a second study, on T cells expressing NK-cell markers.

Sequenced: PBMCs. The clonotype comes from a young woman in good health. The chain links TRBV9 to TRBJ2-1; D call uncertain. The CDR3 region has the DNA TGTGCCAGCAGCGTAGACCCCTACAATGAGCAGTTCTTC. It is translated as CASSVDPYNEQFF.